These 21 T cell receptor beta chains were sequenced from one sample in a study of CD8 T cells in ankylosing spondylitis. Study-wide results and caveats: Fewer than ten highly homologous variants made up a TCR beta motif that seemed to typify ankylosing spondylitis blood.

Their specific antigens are unknown. TCRdb processed the 5' RACE reads anew with MiXCR; each CDR3 protein has one entry. The repertoire holds some 400,000 distinct CDR3 sequences, with more than 20% as singletons. The sample consisted of blood, either unsorted or a sorted T cell fraction (not recorded which). The source of these receptors is a male donor with ankylosing spondylitis.

The rearrangement uses TRBV5-1 and TRBJ1-6; maybe TRBD1 (5 bases). Deletions cut 4 bases from V and 9 bases from J, with 17 bases between. This CDR3 has 15 amino acids. Germline V CDR1 and CDR2: SGHRS, YFSETQ. The CDR3 sequence is CASSVGTLVLSPLHF. The CDR3 DNA reads TGCGCCAGCAGCGTGGGGACCCTAGTTCTTTCACCCCTCCACTTT.

The J gene is TRBJ1-1, the V gene TRBV7-8; unclear D gene. The CDR3 runs 14 residues. Germline V gives CDR1 SGHVS, CDR2 FQNEAQ. V gave up 2 bases and J gave up 1 base, with 8 bases separating them. The CDR3 protein is CASSLNFGNTEAFF. DNA of the CDR3: TGTGCCAGCAGCTTAAATTTCGGGAACACTGAAGCTTTCTTT.

The chain has TRBV12-3 or TRBV12-4 and TRBJ2-5; TRBD1 matches 7 bases. This CDR3 contains 14 residues. Trimming took 6 bases from V and 5 from J; bases not matched to a gene: 9. CDR3 nucleotides: TGTGCCAGCAGCCAGCGACAGGGCTGGGAGACCCAGTACTTC. Its protein product is CASSQRQGWETQYF.

The chain has TRBV4-2 and TRBJ1-4; D remains ambiguous. The ends were cut back, 0 bases at V and 8 bases at J, with 16 bases in the middle. The CDR3 has 16 residues. In germline, CDR1 is LGHNA, CDR2 YNFKEQ. The CDR3 DNA reads TGTGCCAGCAGCCAAGATCCGGGCAGCTGTTTCGAAAAACTGTTTTTT. Its translation is CASSQDPGSCFEKLFF.

This clonotype was seen more than once but under ten times. This chain uses TRBV2 with TRBJ2-3; D uncertain. V was trimmed by 8 bases and J by 5 bases, leaving 14 bases between them. The CDR3 has 13 amino acids. Germline V lookup: CDR1 SNHLY, CDR2 FYNNEI. CDR3 nucleotides: TGTGCCAGCGGACCCCCCAATGGAGATACGCAGTATTTT. Translation gives CASGPPNGDTQYF.

The chain joins TRBV12-5 to TRBJ2-3; tentative D call: TRBD2 (5 bases). V gave up 1 base and J gave up 6 bases, with 17 bases separating them. This CDR3 comprises 16 residues. Germline V CDR1 and CDR2: LGHNT, FRNRAP. The chain's CDR3 is CASGLGPGGGWDTQYF. The CDR3 DNA reads as TGTGCTAGTGGTTTGGGACCAGGCGGCGGGTGGGATACGCAGTATTTT.

This clonotype was found a few times. The CDR3: CASSPPPQSRSFF. Written as DNA, the CDR3 is TGTGCCAGCAGCCCTCCACCCCAATCAAGGTCGTTCTTC. The chain employs TRBV6-1 and TRBJ2-1; D ambiguous. This CDR3 region has 13 residues. The V and J ends lost 6 bases and 15 bases respectively, with 21 bases between them. Per germline, CDR1 MNHNS and CDR2 SASEGT.

CDR3 sequence: CASSRPGQGAYEQFF. CDR3 in DNA: TGTGCCAGCAGCCGTCCGGGACAGGGGGCGTATGAGCAGTTCTTC. This chain links TRBV3-1 with TRBJ2-1; 12 nucleotides line up with TRBD1. J lost 8 bases, V lost 4 bases, and 6 bases had no gene match. The CDR3 length is 15 residues. In germline, CDR1 is LGHDT, CDR2 YNNKEL (reference sequence).

This clonotype was picked up many times. The chain has TRBV29-1 and TRBJ2-2, with 8 bases lining up with TRBD2. The V segment lost 7 bases and the J segment 2 bases; nucleotides outside the gene matches: 3. CDR3 length: 13 residues. Germline V lookup: CDR1 SQVTM, CDR2 ANQGSEA. The CDR3 loop reads CSAGTSNTGELFF. The CDR3 nucleotides read TGCAGCGCAGGGACTAGTAACACCGGGGAGCTGTTTTTT.

This chain links TRBV20-1 with TRBJ2-1; 8 bases are a match to TRBD1. The CDR3 totals 14 residues. CDR1 and CDR2 (germline): DFQATT, SNEGSKA (reference sequence). Germline trimming cut 0 bases from V and 12 bases from J; bases unmatched to any gene: 10. The CDR3 bases are TGCAGTGCTAGAGATCCGGGACAGGCACACGGGCAGTTCTTC. Amino acid sequence: CSARDPGQAHGQFF.

The genes are TRBV24-1 and TRBJ2-7; no clear D. This CDR3 region has 13 residues. CDR1 and CDR2 (germline): KGHDR, SFDVKD. V was cut by 6 bases and J by 4 bases, with 12 bases left in between. In DNA, the CDR3 is TGTGCCACCAGTCACCCCGGCCTGTACGAGCAGTACTTC. As protein: CATSHPGLYEQYF.

This clonotype was counted ten times or more. The rearrangement uses TRBV12-3 or TRBV12-4 and TRBJ2-1; 10 bases align to TRBD2. V lost 5 bases, J lost 2 bases, and 3 bases stayed unmatched. The CDR3 has 15 residues. The CDR3 bases are TGTGCCAGCAGTCGTAGCGGGGGGCCCTACAATGAGCAGTTCTTC. Residues: CASSRSGGPYNEQFF.

The gene calls are TRBV5-1 and TRBJ1-1; TRBD1 is a possible D gene (5 bases). Germline CDR1 SGHRS, CDR2 YFSETQ. This CDR3 is built from 16 residues. V was pared by 0 bases and J by 3 bases, with 15 bases between. CDR3 DNA: TGCGCCAGCAGCTTGGTGGGGGGAACTAGGGACACTGAAGCTTTCTTT. Protein product: CASSLVGGTRDTEAFF.

The V gene is TRBV7-2, the J gene TRBJ1-5; D not resolved. Trimming removed 0 bases from V and 0 bases from J, with 9 bases in between. Germline CDR1 is SGHTA and CDR2 is FQGNSA. The CDR3 extends over 16 amino acids. The CDR3 region has the DNA TGTGCCAGCAGCTTAGCCCCTACCCTTAGCAATCAGCCCCAGCATTTT. Its translation: CASSLAPTLSNQPQHF.

The table lists this clonotype with a few counts. The J gene is TRBJ2-7, the V gene TRBV24-1, with 7 bases identical to TRBD2. This CDR3 is 15 amino acids long. Germline V CDR1 and CDR2: KGHDR, SFDVKD. Trimming at V came to 4 bases and at J to 0 bases, leaving 5 bases not matched to a gene. CDR3 region: CATSDSGVGSYEQYF. DNA for the CDR3: TGTGCCACCAGTGACAGCGGGGTAGGCTCCTACGAGCAGTACTTC.

The chain couples TRBV5-1 to TRBJ2-7; the match to TRBD2 covers 12 bases. The CDR3 length is 16 residues. J lost 3 bases, V lost 4 bases, and 8 bases had no gene match. Looked up from germline, CDR1 is SGHRS and CDR2 is YFSETQ. The CDR3 sequence is CASSPLAGGGIYEQYF. CDR3 nucleotide sequence: TGCGCCAGCAGCCCGCTAGCGGGAGGGGGCATCTACGAGCAGTACTTC.

The CDR3 region is CSARLAGGLNNEQFF. CDR3 nucleotide sequence: TGCAGTGCACGACTAGCGGGAGGGCTCAACAATGAGCAGTTCTTC. The gene calls are TRBV20-1 and TRBJ2-1, with TRBD2 matching 14 bases. There are 15 residues in the CDR3. CDR1 and CDR2 from the germline V gene are DFQATT and SNEGSKA (reference sequence). V shed 6 bases, J shed 5 bases, and the junction held 6 bases outside the gene matches.

This clonotype was observed a handful of times. This chain links TRBV7-8 with TRBJ2-2; D not certain. From germline, CDR1 is SGHVS and CDR2 FQNEAQ. The CDR3 length is 12 residues. V was clipped by 0 bases and J by 8 bases, with 4 bases between them. CDR3 amino acids: CASSLAQGELFF. The DNA of the CDR3 is TGTGCCAGCAGCTTAGCCCAAGGGGAGCTGTTTTTT.

This clonotype was seen a handful of times. The rearrangement links TRBV5-1 to TRBJ2-5, with a tentative D call TRBD2 (6 bases). This CDR3 region has 15 residues. The V gene's germline CDR1 is SGHRS and CDR2 YFSETQ. V gave up 2 bases and J gave up 2 bases, with 13 bases separating them. Here the CDR3 DNA reads TGCGCCAGCAGCTTTTATAGCGGAGTACAAGAGACCCAGTACTTC. Translation: CASSFYSGVQETQYF. The entire variable domain, with the rest obtained from reference TRBV5-1 and TRBJ2-5, is as follows: KAGVTQTPRYLIKTRGQQVTLSCSPISGHRSVSWYQQTPGQGLQFLFEYFSETQRNKGNFPGRFSGRQFSNSRSEMNVSTLELGDSALYLCASSFYSGVQETQYFGPGTRLLVL.

This clonotype was detected ten times or more. The chain carries TRBV29-1 and TRBJ2-1; weak D call: TRBD2 (6 bases). The germline gives CDR1 SQVTM, CDR2 ANQGSEA. The CDR3 loop spans 15 amino acids. V was cut by 4 bases and J by 4 bases, with 17 bases left in between. CDR3 region: CSVARRVAVYNEQFF. DNA of the CDR3: TGCAGCGTTGCCCGTCGGGTAGCGGTGTACAATGAGCAGTTCTTC.

J is TRBJ2-3 and V is TRBV20-1; TRBD2 aligns across 14 bases. Germline CDR1 is DFQATT and CDR2 is SNEGSKA (reference sequence). The V segment lost 3 bases and the J segment 1 base; nucleotides outside the gene matches: 3. CDR3 size: 16 residues. The CDR3 here is CSARTGLAGGTDTQYF. For the CDR3, the DNA is TGCAGTGCTAGGACGGGACTAGCGGGGGGCACAGATACGCAGTATTTT.